One sample yielded the 20 T cell receptor beta chains listed below, sequenced in a study of CD8+CD57+ T cells in acquired aplastic anemia. TCR beta VDJ and CDR3 profiles were obtained from a genomic DNA template. TCRdb re-called the reads through MiXCR, storing one row per CDR3 protein. Of about 48,000 distinct CDR3 sequences detected, about two thirds appear once; the ten largest clones hold around 34%. Material for sequencing was sorted CD4+, CD8+, or CD8+CD57+ T cells (not recorded which) from PBMCs. The source is a human donor in good health, serving as a control.

The chain uses TRBV29-1 and TRBJ2-1; 8 nucleotides match TRBD2. This CDR3 has 14 residues. Germline V gene lookup returns CDR1 SQVTM and CDR2 ANQGSEA. After removal of 6 bases from V and 6 bases from J, the junction contained 10 bases not matched to a gene. CDR3 sequence: CSVPSGRDRNEQFF. CDR3 nucleotide sequence: TGCAGCGTCCCTAGCGGGCGGGATCGCAATGAGCAGTTCTTC.

The chain links TRBV19 to TRBJ2-5; 10 nucleotides line up with TRBD1. J lost 5 bases, V lost 1 base, and 10 bases had no gene match. The CDR3 is made up of 17 amino acids. Germline V gene data show CDR1 as LNHDA and CDR2 as SQIVND (reference sequence). CDR3 amino acids: CASSIARDRGSRETQYF. The CDR3 DNA follows: TGTGCCAGTAGTATAGCCCGGGACAGGGGTTCTCGGGAGACCCAGTACTTC.

This clonotype rates as medium-sized (0.01 to 0.1%). The chain is built from TRBV20-1 and TRBJ2-2; D not resolved. Trimming cost V 1 base and J 1 base, with 10 bases left between them. This CDR3 contains 15 residues. Germline CDR1 and CDR2: DFQATT and SNEGSKA (reference sequence). The CDR3: CSARVLAENTGELFF. In nucleotides, the CDR3 is TGCAGTGCTAGAGTACTCGCTGAGAACACCGGGGAGCTGTTTTTT.

The gene calls are TRBV24-1 and TRBJ2-7; 9 bases are shared with TRBD1. Germline values: CDR1 KGHDR, CDR2 SFDVKD. The CDR3 runs to 17 residues. V trimming: 4 bases; J trimming: 3 bases; junction bases outside the gene matches: 12. The CDR3 here is CATSDPPGTGKGYEQYF. DNA of the CDR3: TGTGCCACCAGTGACCCACCCGGGACAGGGAAAGGCTACGAGCAGTACTTC.

The rearrangement joins TRBV19 to TRBJ2-3; 11 nucleotides match TRBD1. This CDR3 contains 16 residues. Germline V lookup: CDR1 LNHDA, CDR2 SQIVND (reference sequence). Losses at the gene ends were 6 bases for V and 4 bases for J; bases not matched to a gene: 9. CDR3 in amino acids: CASSPRTGGASDTQYF. The DNA for the CDR3 is TGTGCCAGTAGCCCTCGGACAGGGGGCGCGTCAGATACGCAGTATTTT. Full variable domain (missing parts from reference TRBV19 and TRBJ2-3): DGGITQSPKYLFRKEGQNVTLSCEQNLNHDAMYWYRQDPGQGLRLIYYSQIVNDFQKGDIAEGYSVSREKKESFPLTVTSAQKNPTAFYLCASSPRTGGASDTQYFGPGTRLTVL.

The gene calls are TRBV7-9 and TRBJ2-5; D is possibly TRBD1 (6 bases). The germline CDR1 and CDR2 sequences are SEHNR and FQNEAQ (reference sequence). The CDR3 is 13 amino acids. The V end was cut by 10 bases, the J end by 2 bases, with 14 bases between. CDR3 sequence (DNA): TGTGCCACCAGTGGGGGCATTCAAGAGACCCAGTACTTC. Encoded protein: CATSGGIQETQYF.

In its sample, this clonotype was seen once. The junction departs from the called germline gene at one end, perhaps through a read error. The chain carries TRBV2 and TRBJ1-1; TRBD1 agrees at 7 bases. The CDR3 extends over 15 amino acids. From germline, CDR1 is SNHLY and CDR2 FYNNEI. The CDR3 region is CAGRVNRGFLSEAFF. The CDR3 DNA reads as TGTGCCGGCAGAGTAAACAGGGGATTCCTCTCTGAAGCTTTCTTT.

The V call is TRBV4-3, the J call TRBJ2-7; D remains unclear. Trimming cost V 0 bases and J 2 bases, with 14 bases left between them. The CDR3 spans 16 residues. CDR1 is LGHNA, CDR2 YSLEER, per germline. CDR3 in DNA: TGCGCCAGCAGCCAAGAGGTTACACTTCTTACCTACGAGCAGTACTTC. It specifies CASSQEVTLLTYEQYF.

This clonotype was found once. The chain couples TRBV2 to TRBJ1-6; the D is unclear. Trimming shortened V by 8 bases and J by 10 bases, and 15 bases separated the two germline ends. The CDR3 has 13 amino acids. CDR1 SNHLY and CDR2 FYNNEI come from the germline V gene. This CDR3 reads CASWGGIESPLHF. The CDR3 DNA reads as TGTGCCAGCTGGGGAGGGATAGAATCACCCCTCCACTTT.

The V call is TRBV15, the J call TRBJ1-4; possible D gene TRBD1, 5 bases. In germline, CDR1 is LNHNV, CDR2 YYDKDF (reference sequence). The CDR3 loop spans 13 amino acids. V lost 7 bases and J 5 bases, leaving 11 bases between the germline ends. The CDR3: CATNQGRNEKLFF. CDR3 sequence (DNA): TGTGCCACCAATCAGGGCCGCAATGAAAAACTGTTTTTT.

V is TRBV19 and J is TRBJ1-2; 8 bases agree with TRBD1. This CDR3 has 12 amino acids. The V gene's germline CDR1 is LNHDA and CDR2 SQIVND (reference sequence). V lost 10 bases to trimming and J lost 6 bases; unmatched junction nucleotides: 7. In DNA, the CDR3 is TGTGCCACCGAGGACAGGGTTCATGGCTACACCTTC. It codes for CATEDRVHGYTF.

This CDR3 reads CATSRGTGSTDTQYF. The CDR3, as DNA: TGTGCCACCAGCAGGGGGACAGGCTCCACAGATACGCAGTATTTT. The chain recombines TRBV15 with TRBJ2-3; 8 bases align to TRBD1. Trimming took 3 bases from V and 2 from J; bases not matched to a gene: 4. CDR1 LNHNV and CDR2 YYDKDF come from the germline V gene (reference sequence). The CDR3 has 15 residues.

A few counts support this clonotype. The CDR3 loop reads CSVEVYRNYGYTF. The DNA of the CDR3 is TGCAGCGTTGAAGTTTACAGGAACTATGGCTACACCTTC. V is TRBV29-1 and J is TRBJ1-2; the D gene is possibly TRBD1 (5 bases). Germline V gives CDR1 SQVTM, CDR2 ANQGSEA. V shed 1 base and J shed 2 bases, with 8 bases lying between them. The CDR3 spans 13 residues.

The chain carries TRBV6-5 and TRBJ2-5, with D unresolved. CDR1 is MNHEY, CDR2 SVGAGI, per germline. CDR3 length equals 15 residues. V was cut by 0 bases and J by 2 bases, with 10 bases left in between. Here the CDR3 reads CASSYSLLVQETQYF. The CDR3 nucleotides are TGTGCCAGCAGTTACTCGCTTTTGGTGCAAGAGACCCAGTACTTC.

The chain carries TRBV29-1 and TRBJ1-1; D unresolved. Germline CDR1 and CDR2: SQVTM and ANQGSEA. This CDR3 has 11 amino acids. Trimming cost V 7 bases and J 5 bases, with 11 bases left between them. The CDR3 is CSAWTSTEAFF. The CDR3 nucleotides are TGCAGCGCTTGGACTTCAACTGAAGCTTTCTTT.

This rearrangement joins TRBV29-1 to TRBJ1-2; no clear D gene. CDR1 SQVTM and CDR2 ANQGSEA come from the germline V gene. This CDR3 spans 11 amino acids. V lost 7 bases to trimming and J lost 8 bases, with 14 bases between them. CDR3 coding DNA: TGCAGCGCTTCCGAGAGGAGAGGCTACACCTTC. Translation: CSASERRGYTF.

The V gene is TRBV7-8, the J gene TRBJ2-5; 8 positions match TRBD2. This CDR3 region has 13 residues. Trimming took 2 bases from V and 5 from J; bases not matched to a gene: 1. Germline CDR1 SGHVS, CDR2 FQNEAQ. Here the CDR3 reads CASSLRTSETQYF. The CDR3 DNA follows: TGTGCCAGCAGCTTACGGACTAGCGAGACCCAGTACTTC.

V and J are TRBV19 and TRBJ1-1, with 8 nucleotides matching TRBD1. With V trimmed by 4 bases and J by 5 bases, 3 bases remained unmatched. This CDR3 comprises 13 residues. Germline V gives CDR1 LNHDA, CDR2 SQIVND (reference sequence). In DNA, the CDR3 is TGTGCCAGTAGTAACAACAGGGGGACTGAAGCTTTCTTT. It is translated as CASSNNRGTEAFF.

This clonotype was picked up a small number of times. At one of its ends the junction is not consistent with the germline gene, which may arise from a read error. The J gene is TRBJ2-1, the V gene TRBV24-1, with no clear D. The germline CDR1 and CDR2 sequences are KGHDR and SFDVKD. This CDR3 region has 17 residues. CDR3 nucleotide sequence: TGTGCCACCAGTGACCCCCAACTAAGCACCTCCTACAATGAGCAGTCCTTC. This codes for CATSDPQLSTSYNEQSF.

The V gene is TRBV20-1, the J gene TRBJ1-2, with D possibly being TRBD1 (5 bases). The V end lost 8 bases, the J end lost 8 bases, and 21 bases lay between the germline ends. The CDR3 has 13 residues. Germline V CDR1 and CDR2: DFQATT, SNEGSKA (reference sequence). The CDR3 bases are TGCAGTCTCAGGGATTTGATTACGAAGGGCTACACCTTC. Translation gives CSLRDLITKGYTF.